This is a list of T cell receptor beta chains from one sample in a study of cytomegalovirus exposure and HLA in healthy donors. Repertoires were generated with immunoSEQ multiplex PCR, while TCRdb's copy carries only in-frame clones and drops some. The table records over 150,000 clones, roughly 79% of them present only once. The sequenced sample consisted of PBMCs. Source of these receptors: a woman between 45 and 60 years old in good health and CMV-seronegative. Each CDR3 is given with its conserved first and last residue. A D gene is named only where the DNA matches it firmly. Only some rows state a clone size, as once, few, many or a class for expanded clones.

>TRBD2|TRBV5-4|-|TRBJ2-5
TGTGCCAGCAGCTCGGGACTAGCGGGAGAAGAGACCCAGTACTTC
CASSSGLAGEETQYF
>-|TRBV29-1|-|TRBJ1-5
TGCAGCGTTGTGGGAGATAGCAATCAGCCCCAGCATTTT
CSVVGDSNQPQHF
>-|TRBV5-1|-|TRBJ1-1
TGCGCCAGCAGCTTGGACAGTCCGAATGAAGCTTTCTTT
CASSLDSPNEAFF
>TRBD2|TRBV7-7|few|TRBJ2-5
TGTGCCAGCAGCTTAAGCGGGGGGCCACAAGAGACCCAGTACTTC
CASSLSGGPQETQYF
>TRBD1|TRBV19|-|TRBJ2-1
TGTGCCAGTAGTATCGGACTAAAAGGGACAGGGAAAACGATCAATGAGCAGTTCTTC
CASSIGLKGTGKTINEQFF
>-|TRBV7-4|-|TRBJ1-4
TGTGCCAGCAGCTTGACAGGCCCCAATGAAAAACTGTTTTTT
CASSLTGPNEKLFF
>-|TRBV5-1|-|TRBJ2-4
TGCGCCAGCAGCAGGGACCCGGAGGGGACCAAAAACATTCAGTACTTC
CASSRDPEGTKNIQYF
>TRBD2|TRBV7-2|-|TRBJ2-1
TGTGCCAGCAGCTTAGCGGGTCTTCGAGCGGGAGGAGGGAATGAGCAGTTCTTC
CASSLAGLRAGGGNEQFF
>-|TRBV4-2|-|TRBJ2-1
TGTGCCAGCAGCCAAGATGGAGTGAATGAGCAGTTCTTC
CASSQDGVNEQFF
>-|TRBV9|-|TRBJ1-2
TGTGCCAGCAGCCTACATGGGTCGGAGGCAGGCTACACCTTC
CASSLHGSEAGYTF